This T cell receptor beta chain was captured by sequencing in a study of T cell responses to AZD1222 COVID-19 vaccine. The study's findings and limits: Once two AZD1222 doses were given, Spike-specific TCR breadth and depth went up. Repertoire sampling happened only post peak T cell response. Donors were chiefly white British, with a greater number of females, and clonal diversity was perhaps underestimated.

Comment on this clone: Its specificity is not known.

The CDR3 runs to 13 residues. Germline lookup yields CDR1 MNHEY and CDR2 SVGAGI. Losses at the gene ends were 8 bases for V and 5 bases for J; bases not matched to a gene: 7. The protocol was immunoSEQ multiplex PCR, while the TCRdb copy is restricted to in-frame clones and leaves out a portion. Seen here are approximately 110,000 clones, approximately 85% observed once, and the top ten hold almost 4.5%. The rearrangement links TRBV6-5 to TRBJ2-5; 8 bases match TRBD1. This sequence originates from an adult who received the AZD1222 COVID-19 vaccine. Sequenced material: peripheral blood, taken 28 days after the second AZD1222 dose. The CDR3 coding sequence is TGTGCCAGCCAACAGGGGGTGGTTGAGACCCAGTACTTC. Its protein product is CASQQGVVETQYF.